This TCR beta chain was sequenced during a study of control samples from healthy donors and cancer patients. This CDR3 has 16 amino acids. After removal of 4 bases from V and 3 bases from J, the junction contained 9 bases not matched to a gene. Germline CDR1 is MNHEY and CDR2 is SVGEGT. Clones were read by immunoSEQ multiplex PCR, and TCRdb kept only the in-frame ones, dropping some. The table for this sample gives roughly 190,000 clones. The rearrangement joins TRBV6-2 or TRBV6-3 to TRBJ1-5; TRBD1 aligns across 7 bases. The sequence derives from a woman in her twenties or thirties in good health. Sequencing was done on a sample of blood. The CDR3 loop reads CASSSTPGQTNQPQHF. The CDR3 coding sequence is TGTGCCAGCAGTTCTACCCCGGGACAGACCAATCAGCCCCAGCATTTT.